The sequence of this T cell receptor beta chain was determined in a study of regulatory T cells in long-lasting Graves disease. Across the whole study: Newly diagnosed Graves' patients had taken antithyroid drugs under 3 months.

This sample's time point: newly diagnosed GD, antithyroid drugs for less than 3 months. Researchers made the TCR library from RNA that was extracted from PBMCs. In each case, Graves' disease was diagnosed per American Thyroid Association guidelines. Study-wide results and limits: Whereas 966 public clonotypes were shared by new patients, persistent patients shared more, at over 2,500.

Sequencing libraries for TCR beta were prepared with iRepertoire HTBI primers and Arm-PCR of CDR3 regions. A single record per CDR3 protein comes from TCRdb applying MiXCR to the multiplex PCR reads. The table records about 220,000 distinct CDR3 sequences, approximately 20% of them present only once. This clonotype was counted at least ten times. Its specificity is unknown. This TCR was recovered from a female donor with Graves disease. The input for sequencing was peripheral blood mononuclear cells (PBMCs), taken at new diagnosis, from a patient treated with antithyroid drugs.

CDR3 bases: TGCGCCACCTCAGGGGGCACTGAAAAACTGTTTTTT. This sequence encodes CATSGGTEKLFF. The gene calls are TRBV10-2 and TRBJ1-4, with TRBD1 matching 8 bases. Looked up from germline, CDR1 is WSHSY and CDR2 is SAAADI. The CDR3 has 12 residues. The junction had 5 bases not matched to a gene; V was cut back by 10 bases and J by 7 bases.